This paragraph reports one T cell receptor beta chain. The antigen remains undetermined. This specimen belongs to a study of T cells in localized non-small cell lung cancer. Whole-study findings and limits: Longer survival (overall) was linked to higher T cell density in blood. Adjacent uninvolved lung tissue had the highest T cell clonality, exceeding tumor. Adjacent lung was found to contain a median about 60 of the top 100 tumor clones.

The junction had 4 bases not matched to a gene; V was cut back by 3 bases and J by 1 base. This CDR3 is 15 amino acids long. Germline V gene data show CDR1 as WSHSY and CDR2 as SAAADI. This table comes from immunoSEQ multiplex PCR, and its TCRdb copy is limited to in-frame clones, with some not included. There are 8,800 or so clones in the sample; less than 45% occur only once, and approximately 3.9% lies in the top ten. The clonotype originates from a woman between 40 and 69 years old with stage I lung adenocarcinoma. The rearrangement joins TRBV10-2 to TRBJ2-5; 8 nucleotides line up with TRBD2. The source was lymph node tissue, collected before any cancer treatment. The CDR3 DNA reads as TGCGCCAGCAGTGACAGACGGGGGGGCCAAGAGACCCAGTACTTC. Translation gives CASSDRRGGQETQYF.